The clone carrying this TCR beta chain was detected a few times. Its antigen is currently unknown. This record comes from a study of naive and memory T cell subsets. General observations from the study: Naive repertoires, especially CD8, held a few larger clonotypes, possibly memory cells re-expressing CD45RA. Over 85% of naive TCR sequences appeared only once, unlike memory subsets. Clonotypes here are unpaired alpha or beta chain sequences.

The beta constant-region primer was an equimolar mix of two oligonucleotides covering TRBC1 and TRBC2. Nested alpha and beta constant-region primers with the SP2 primer drove four PCR rounds on ligated cDNA. MiXCR, run by TCRdb on the UMI-ligation and nested PCR reads, gives a single entry per CDR3 protein. The sample lists approximately 140,000 distinct CDR3 sequences; 22% were seen once. The CDR3 is 13 amino acids. J was trimmed by 6 bases and V by 7 bases; bases with no gene match: 8. CDR1 and CDR2 from the germline V gene are WNHNN and SYGVQD (reference sequence). Four subsets defined by CD45RA and CD27 were sorted after CD3, CD4, CD8 and live/dead staining.

Specimen: naive CD4+ T cells from blood. The chain links TRBV10-1 to TRBJ1-1; TRBD1 aligns across 7 bases. The TCR sequence derives from a human donor in good health. CDR3 nucleotide sequence: TGCGCCAGCAACCTACAGGGGAGAGCTGAAGCTTTCTTT. It yields the protein CASNLQGRAEAFF.